This T cell receptor beta chain stems from a study of beta chain features in type 1 diabetes. Findings of the study overall: An over-representation of cells with high TCR expression could result from cDNA sequencing. PCR may have favored shorter templates equally in patients and controls. Naive, central memory and Treg TCRB repertoires appeared more alike in patients than in healthy donors.

The germline V gene encodes CDR1 KGHSH and CDR2 LQKENI. The CDR3 is 12 amino acids. Trimming left V 2 bases short and J 15 bases short, with 14 bases between. One heparinised blood draw averaging about 116 mL was given by each donor. cDNA synthesis used the whole RNA isolate, giving expressed TCRB sequences. Clones were read by immunoSEQ multiplex PCR, and TCRdb kept only the in-frame ones, dropping some. The sample gives 150,000 to 170,000 clones, under 9.5% of which show up once; 0.55% to 0.75% is in the top ten. Comments on this clone: Its antigen remains unidentified.

Sequenced material: central memory CD4+ T cells from blood. The gene calls are TRBV18 and TRBJ2-4, with D possibly being TRBD2 (6 bases). The TCR originated in a man aged 18 to 35 in good health. The CDR3 nucleotides are TGTGCCAGCTCACCAGAACCCTCCGGGGGGTACTTC. Protein product: CASSPEPSGGYF.